Detailed here is one TCR beta chain. The data originate from a study of radiotherapy plus CTLA-4 blockade in lung cancer. Assay: immunoSEQ multiplex PCR; the TCRdb copy retains only in-frame clones and omits some. In the table there are about 49,000 clones, about 72% of which are singletons. Sequenced here: peripheral blood, sampled from a patient treated with radiotherapy plus ipilimumab. The clonotype comes from a human donor with non-small cell lung cancer who had stable disease on radiotherapy plus ipilimumab.

In DNA, the CDR3 is TGTGCCAGCAGCCTCACGGACAGGGTGACTGAAGCTTTCTTT. Protein sequence: CASSLTDRVTEAFF. The V call is TRBV28, the J call TRBJ1-1; TRBD1 matches 8 bases. V lost 6 bases to trimming and J lost 5 bases; unmatched junction nucleotides: 8. Germline lookup yields CDR1 MDHEN and CDR2 SYDVKM. This CDR3 region has 14 residues.